These 13 T cell receptor beta chains were all obtained from the same sample, sequenced in a study of neoadjuvant anti-PD-1 for oral cavity cancer. Clones were read by immunoSEQ multiplex PCR, and TCRdb kept only the in-frame ones, dropping some. The sample holds over 11,000 clones, 70% to 80% seen once. This material consisted of PBMCs, taken before nivolumab (anti-PD-1) treatment. The receptors here all came from a person between 40 and 80 years old with oral cavity squamous cell carcinoma.

Here the CDR3 reads CASSLPPYRGIQPQHF. CDR3 nucleotides: TGTGCCAGCAGCTTGCCCCCCTACAGGGGGATTCAGCCCCAGCATTTT. The chain recombines TRBV7-8 with TRBJ1-5; TRBD1 matches 8 bases. CDR1 SGHVS and CDR2 FQNEAQ come from the germline V gene. This CDR3 spans 16 amino acids. The V segment lost 3 bases and the J segment 6 bases; nucleotides outside the gene matches: 10.

The chain joins TRBV11-3 to TRBJ2-1; TRBD2 is a possible D gene (5 bases). The V end was cut by 0 bases, the J end by 3 bases, with 9 bases between. This CDR3 comprises 15 residues. CDR1 and CDR2 from the germline V gene are SGHNT and YENEEA. The CDR3 loop is CASSLDYGIYNEQFF. In DNA form, the CDR3 reads TGTGCCAGCAGCTTAGATTACGGGATCTACAATGAGCAGTTCTTC. The full variable domain, its missing parts supplied by reference TRBV11-3 and TRBJ2-1, is EAGVVQSPRYKIIEKKQPVAFWCNPISGHNTLYWYLQNLGQGPELLIRYENEEAVDDSQLPKDRFSAERLKGVDSTLKIQPAELGDSAVYLCASSLDYGIYNEQFFGPGTRLTVL.

V usage is TRBV6-1 and J usage is TRBJ2-7; no clear D. Germline lookup yields CDR1 MNHNS and CDR2 SASEGT. V gave up 3 bases and J gave up 4 bases, with 10 bases separating them. This CDR3 has 13 residues. In nucleotides, the CDR3 is TGTGCCAGCAGTGAGGGCAGTTGGTACGAGCAGTACTTC. This translates into CASSEGSWYEQYF.

The rearrangement links TRBV2 to TRBJ2-2, with TRBD2 as a possible D gene (5 bases). V was cut by 4 bases and J by 4 bases, with 10 bases left in between. The CDR3 contains 14 residues. Germline assignment: CDR1 SNHLY and CDR2 FYNNEI. Here the CDR3 DNA reads TGTGCCAGCAGTGCGAGGGAGCGCACCGGGGAGCTGTTTTTT. It encodes CASSARERTGELFF.

The CDR3 bases are TGCAGTGCTAGTACGGGGAGGACCCAGTACTTC. It is translated as CSASTGRTQYF. The chain links TRBV20-1 to TRBJ2-5; tentative D call: TRBD2 (5 bases). CDR1 DFQATT and CDR2 SNEGSKA come from the germline V gene (reference sequence). CDR3 length equals 11 residues. Trimming cost V 3 bases and J 7 bases, with 9 bases left between them.

This clone was counted a single time. V is TRBV5-1 and J is TRBJ1-1; 8 nucleotides line up with TRBD1. The CDR3 has 12 amino acids. Per the germline V gene, CDR1 is SGHRS and CDR2 is YFSETQ. After removal of 4 bases from V and 6 bases from J, the junction contained 2 bases not matched to a gene. The CDR3 region is CASSKQGAEAFF. In DNA form, the CDR3 reads TGCGCCAGCAGCAAACAGGGGGCTGAAGCTTTCTTT. Variable domain in full (rest from reference TRBV5-1 and TRBJ1-1): KAGVTQTPRYLIKTRGQQVTLSCSPISGHRSVSWYQQTPGQGLQFLFEYFSETQRNKGNFPGRFSGRQFSNSRSEMNVSTLELGDSALYLCASSKQGAEAFFGQGTRLTVV.

This clone was detected only a few times. The chain recombines TRBV5-6 with TRBJ2-5; D unresolved. The CDR3 is 15 amino acids. Deletions cut 0 bases from V and 5 bases from J, with 14 bases between. Germline-derived CDR1 and CDR2 are SGHDT and YYEEEE. CDR3 nucleotides: TGTGCCAGCAGCTTGGACACCCGGCCGTGGGAGACCCAGTACTTC. Translating gives CASSLDTRPWETQYF.

This clone has more than one count but fewer than ten. V gene TRBV6-5 combines with J gene TRBJ1-1; 10 bases match TRBD1. Trimming cost V 6 bases and J 10 bases; bases outside gene matches: 8. CDR1 and CDR2 (germline): MNHEY, SVGAGI. This CDR3 comprises 13 residues. CDR3 coding DNA: TGTGCCAGCAGGACAGGGGGCGCGGGAATAGCTTTCTTT. This codes for CASRTGGAGIAFF.

The V and J genes are TRBV19 and TRBJ1-2; no clear D. The V gene lost 2 bases and the J gene lost 8 bases, with 12 bases spanning the gap. Germline loops: CDR1 LNHDA, CDR2 SQIVND (reference sequence). This CDR3 is 13 amino acids long. CDR3 amino acids: CASSISQPSGYTF. DNA of the CDR3: TGTGCCAGTAGTATATCCCAACCCAGCGGCTACACCTTC.

V is TRBV5-1 and J is TRBJ2-1; 7 positions agree with TRBD2. The CDR3 has 16 amino acids. Looked up from germline, CDR1 is SGHRS and CDR2 is YFSETQ. With V trimmed by 3 bases and J by 0 bases, 6 bases remained unmatched. The CDR3 spells CASSSTSSSSYNEQFF. CDR3 DNA sequence: TGCGCCAGCAGCTCGACTAGCTCTAGCTCCTACAATGAGCAGTTCTTC.

The chain couples TRBV9 to TRBJ1-2; tentative D call: TRBD1 (6 bases). The CDR3 runs 14 residues. The germline V gene has CDR1 SGDLS and CDR2 YYNGEE. Trimming removed 3 bases from V and 8 bases from J, with 17 bases in between. CDR3 sequence: CASSADSSVYGYTF. The CDR3 DNA reads as TGTGCCAGCAGCGCGGACAGTTCAGTCTACGGCTACACCTTC.

V and J are TRBV29-1 and TRBJ2-1; 10 nucleotides match TRBD2. This CDR3 spans 14 amino acids. Germline V gene sequence: CDR1 SQVTM, CDR2 ANQGSEA. J was trimmed by 8 bases and V by 4 bases; bases with no gene match: 8. DNA of the CDR3: TGCAGCGTTGGAATAGCGGGGGGCACGGATGAGCAGTTCTTC. Amino acid sequence: CSVGIAGGTDEQFF.

This clone has just one count. CDR3 bases: TGTGCCAGCAGTGACGGTGGACCGCCCGTAAGGAGCAATCAGCCCCAGCATTTT. It is translated as CASSDGGPPVRSNQPQHF. This chain joins TRBV25-1 and TRBJ1-5; no clear D gene. This CDR3 region has 18 residues. Trimming removed 3 bases at V and 1 base at J, with 19 bases between. CDR1 is MGHDK and CDR2 is SYGVNS in the germline V gene.